The rows below give T cell receptor beta chains drawn from one sample of a study of blood T cell repertoires in COVID-19. Using immunoSEQ multiplex PCR, the repertoire was profiled, and TCRdb retains in-frame clones only, with some absent. This sample yields around 190,000 clones, of which approximately 79% are seen a single time; roughly 12% belongs to the top ten. The sequenced sample was peripheral blood. These receptor sequences come from a woman in her forties or fifties with acute or convalescent COVID-19. Each CDR3 is given with its conserved first and last residue. A D gene is named only where the DNA matches it firmly. Clone size appears in some rows only: once, few, many, or a class for an expanded clone.

size: .; V: TRBV6-5; J: TRBJ2-1; D: .; DNA: TGTGCCAGCACCAGAAACCGCTCCTACAATGAGCAGTTCTTC; CDR3: CASTRNRSYNEQFF
size: .; V: TRBV25-1; J: TRBJ2-6; D: .; DNA: TGTGCCAGCAGTGACTTCTCTGGGGCCAACGTCCTGACTTTC; CDR3: CASSDFSGANVLTF
size: .; V: TRBV25-1; J: TRBJ1-1; D: .; DNA: TGTGCCAGCAGCCGGAACACTGAAGCTTTCTTT; CDR3: CASSRNTEAFF
size: .; V: TRBV11-2; J: TRBJ1-6; D: TRBD1; DNA: TGTGCCAGCAGCGGCTCCAGGGGGGCCCTCCACTTT; CDR3: CASSGSRGALHF
size: once; V: TRBV28; J: TRBJ1-1; D: .; DNA: TGTGCCAGCAGTTTATTAAGGGGCATGAACACTGAAGCTTTCTTT; CDR3: CASSLLRGMNTEAFF
size: few; V: TRBV7-2; J: TRBJ1-2; D: .; DNA: TGTGCCAGCAGCCCCCAACGCCAGTTCTATGGCTACACCTTC; CDR3: CASSPQRQFYGYTF
size: .; V: TRBV5-1; J: TRBJ2-5; D: .; DNA: TGCGCCAGCAGCTTGGTCGGAGAGATAGGAGAGACCCAGTACTTC; CDR3: CASSLVGEIGETQYF
size: few; V: TRBV3-1/TRBV3-2; J: TRBJ1-1; D: .; DNA: TGTGCCAGCAGCCTACGAATCAGAGGGAACACTGAAGCTTTCTTT; CDR3: CASSLRIRGNTEAFF
size: .; V: TRBV18; J: TRBJ2-3; D: TRBD2; DNA: TGTGCCAGCTCATCGACTAGCGTCCAAGATACGCAGTATTTT; CDR3: CASSSTSVQDTQYF
size: .; V: TRBV28; J: TRBJ1-5; D: .; DNA: TGTGCCAGCTCATCAGGACTCGATAGCAATCAGCCCCAGCATTTT; CDR3: CASSSGLDSNQPQHF
size: .; V: TRBV5-6; J: TRBJ1-4; D: .; DNA: TGTGCCAGCAGCCCCTATGGGGCCCCTAATGAAAAACTGTTTTTT; CDR3: CASSPYGAPNEKLFF
size: few; V: TRBV19; J: TRBJ1-1; D: .; DNA: TGTGCCAGCAGGACTGGGCAGCACACTGAAGCTTTCTTT; CDR3: CASRTGQHTEAFF
size: .; V: TRBV21-1; J: TRBJ1-6; D: .; DNA: TGTGCCAGCAGCAAAGCGTCAGGGAAACGGAATTCACCCCTCCACTTT; CDR3: CASSKASGKRNSPLHF
size: .; V: TRBV7-2; J: TRBJ1-1; D: .; DNA: TGTGCCAGCAGCTTAGTGGGGCGGAACACTGAAGCTTTCTTT; CDR3: CASSLVGRNTEAFF
size: .; V: TRBV2; J: TRBJ1-1; D: .; DNA: TGTGCCAGCAGCCAGGGCCACACTGAAGCTTTCTTT; CDR3: CASSQGHTEAFF
size: once; V: TRBV28; J: TRBJ1-1; D: .; DNA: TGTGCCAGCAGTTTAAATTACAGGTGGAGCACTGAAGCTTTCTTT; CDR3: CASSLNYRWSTEAFF
size: few; V: TRBV7-6; J: TRBJ1-2; D: TRBD1; DNA: TGTGCCAGCAGCCCGGGACAGGGGAAAAACTATGGCTACACCTTC; CDR3: CASSPGQGKNYGYTF
size: .; V: TRBV18; J: TRBJ2-2; D: TRBD2; DNA: TGTGCCAGCTCTCCCGGGACTAGCGGGATGAACACCGGGGAGCTGTTTTTT; CDR3: CASSPGTSGMNTGELFF
size: .; V: TRBV28; J: TRBJ2-7; D: .; DNA: TGTGCCAGCGGTTCTTTTGGCAGCTCCTACGAGCAGTACTTC; CDR3: CASGSFGSSYEQYF
size: .; V: TRBV3-1/TRBV3-2; J: TRBJ2-7; D: TRBD2; DNA: TGTGCCAGCAGCCCACAGGTGGGCGGGGGGCGATCCTACGAGCAGTACTTC; CDR3: CASSPQVGGGRSYEQYF
size: .; V: TRBV23-1; J: TRBJ1-5; D: TRBD1; DNA: TGCGCCAGCAGTCAATACAGTGGACAGGGCGCGAGACAGCCCCAGCATTTT; CDR3: CASSQYSGQGARQPQHF
size: .; V: TRBV19; J: TRBJ2-5; D: TRBD2; DNA: TGTGCCAGTAGTATGGGGACTAGCGGGAAGCAAATCCAGTACTTC; CDR3: CASSMGTSGKQIQYF
size: .; V: TRBV5-4; J: TRBJ2-7; D: TRBD2; DNA: TGTGCCAGCAGTCGTAGCGGGCACTCCGCCTACGAGCAGTACTTC; CDR3: CASSRSGHSAYEQYF
size: .; V: TRBV7-9; J: TRBJ1-6; D: .; DNA: TGTGCCAGCAGCTGGGGGCAGTCGGGTAATTCACCCCTCCACTTT; CDR3: CASSWGQSGNSPLHF
size: .; V: TRBV6-5; J: TRBJ2-1; D: .; DNA: TGTGCCAGCAGAGTGACAGACAATGAGCAGTTCTTC; CDR3: CASRVTDNEQFF
size: few; V: TRBV6-5; J: TRBJ2-3; D: .; DNA: TGTGCCAGCAGTCCTAAAACTAGAATCACAGATACGCAGTATTTT; CDR3: CASSPKTRITDTQYF